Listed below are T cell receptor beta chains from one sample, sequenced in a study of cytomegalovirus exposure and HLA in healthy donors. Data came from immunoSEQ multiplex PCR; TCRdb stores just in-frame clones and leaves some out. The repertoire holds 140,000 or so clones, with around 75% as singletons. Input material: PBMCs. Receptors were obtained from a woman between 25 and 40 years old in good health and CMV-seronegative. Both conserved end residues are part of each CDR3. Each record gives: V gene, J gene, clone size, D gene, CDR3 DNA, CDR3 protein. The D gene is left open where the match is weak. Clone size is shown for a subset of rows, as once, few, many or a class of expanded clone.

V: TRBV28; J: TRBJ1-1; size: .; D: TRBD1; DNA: TGTGCCAGCAAGTTGGGCCCACACAGGACAGGGAACACTGAAGCTTTCTTT; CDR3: CASKLGPHRTGNTEAFF
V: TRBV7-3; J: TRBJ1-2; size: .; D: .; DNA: TGTGCCAGCAGCTTACAGGAGGATTATGGCTACACCTTC; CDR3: CASSLQEDYGYTF
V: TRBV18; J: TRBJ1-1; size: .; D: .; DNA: TGTGCCAGCTCACCAGGTCGAGGTTACACTGAAGCTTTCTTT; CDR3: CASSPGRGYTEAFF
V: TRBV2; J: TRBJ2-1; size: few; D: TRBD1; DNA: TGTGCCAGCAGGACCGGGACAGGGGGCAGGACAAACAATGAGCAGTTCTTC; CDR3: CASRTGTGGRTNNEQFF
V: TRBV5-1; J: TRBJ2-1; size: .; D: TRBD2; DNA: TGCGCCAGCAGCACCGGGGGGGCCCGGAATGAGCAGTTCTTC; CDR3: CASSTGGARNEQFF
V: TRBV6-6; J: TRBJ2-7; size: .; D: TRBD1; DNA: TGTGCCAGCTGCCTAGACAGGGATGTGCACGAGCAGTACTTC; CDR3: CASCLDRDVHEQYF
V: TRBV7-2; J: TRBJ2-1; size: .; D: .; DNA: TGTGCCAGCAGCTTAGCCCAGTACAATGAGCAGTTCTTC; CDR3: CASSLAQYNEQFF
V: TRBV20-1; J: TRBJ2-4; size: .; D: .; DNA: TGCAGTGCGACTCCCTGGGACATTCAGTACTTC; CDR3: CSATPWDIQYF
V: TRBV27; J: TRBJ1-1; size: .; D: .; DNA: TGTGCCAGCACAAAAGGCACAGGCGACACTGAAGCTTTCTTT; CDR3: CASTKGTGDTEAFF
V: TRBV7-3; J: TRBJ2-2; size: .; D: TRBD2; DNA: TGTGCCAGCAGCTTACAGGGCGGGAGTTCTTCCGGGGAGCTGTTTTTT; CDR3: CASSLQGGSSSGELFF
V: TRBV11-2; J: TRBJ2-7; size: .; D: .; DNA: TGTGCCAGCAGCTTAGATCAGGGGAACTACGAGCAGTACTTC; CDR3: CASSLDQGNYEQYF
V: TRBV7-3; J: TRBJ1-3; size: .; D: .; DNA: TGTGCCAGCAGCTCAGAGGAGGGAAACACCATATATTTT; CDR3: CASSSEEGNTIYF
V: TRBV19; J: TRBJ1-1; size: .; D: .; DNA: TGTGCCAGTAGTATCAGGAACACTGAAGCTTTCTTT; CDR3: CASSIRNTEAFF
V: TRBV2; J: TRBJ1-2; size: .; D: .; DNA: TGTGCCAGCAGATCCAGAGGGACGGGAGGGATAATGGATGGCTACACCTTC; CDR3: CASRSRGTGGIMDGYTF
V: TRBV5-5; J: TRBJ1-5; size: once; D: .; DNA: TGTGCCAGCAGCTTGTTCTTGGAGAATCAGCCCCAGCATTTT; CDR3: CASSLFLENQPQHF
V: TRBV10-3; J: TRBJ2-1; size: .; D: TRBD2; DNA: TGTGCCGTTCGGGGACTAGGTTACAATGAGCAGTTCTTC; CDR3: CAVRGLGYNEQFF
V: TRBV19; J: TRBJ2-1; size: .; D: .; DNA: TGTGCCAGTAGTATAGGGGGAGTTCCTTACAATGAGCAGTTCTTC; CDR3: CASSIGGVPYNEQFF
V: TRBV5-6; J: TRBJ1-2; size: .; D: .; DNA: TGTGCCAGCAGCTTAGGGGTGTACCATGCCGCTAACTATGGCTACACCTTC; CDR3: CASSLGVYHAANYGYTF
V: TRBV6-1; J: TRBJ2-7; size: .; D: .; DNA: TGTGCCAGCAGTGACGACTTTTCGGCCTACGAGCAGTACTTC; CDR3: CASSDDFSAYEQYF
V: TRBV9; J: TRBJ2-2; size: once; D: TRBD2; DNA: TGTGCCAGCAGCGTAGTAGGACTAGCGGGAGGTATCGCGAACACCGGGGAGCTGTTTTTT; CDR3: CASSVVGLAGGIANTGELFF
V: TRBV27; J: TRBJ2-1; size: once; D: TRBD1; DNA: TGTGCCAGCAGAAGGGACAGATCCTACAATGAGCAGTTCTTC; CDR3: CASRRDRSYNEQFF
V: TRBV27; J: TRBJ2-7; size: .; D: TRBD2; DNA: TGTGCCAGCAGTTTGACTAGCGGGCGTTACGAGCAGTACTTC; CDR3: CASSLTSGRYEQYF
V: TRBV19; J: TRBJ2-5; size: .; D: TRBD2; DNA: TGTGCCAGTAGTATAGGGGGAGGGAAGGAGACCCAGTACTTC; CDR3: CASSIGGGKETQYF
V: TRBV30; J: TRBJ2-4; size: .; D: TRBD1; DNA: TGTGCCTGGAGTGTACCCCTACCAGACAGGGTCAGGTTTTTAGGGATAGCCAAAAACATTCAGTACTTC; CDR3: CAWSVPLPDRVRFLGIAKNIQYF
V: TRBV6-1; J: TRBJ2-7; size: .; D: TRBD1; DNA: TGTGCCAGCAGTGGTCCGTGGGACAGGAAAGCCTACGAGCAGTACTTC; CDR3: CASSGPWDRKAYEQYF
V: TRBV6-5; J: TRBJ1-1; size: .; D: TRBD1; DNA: TGTGCCAGCAGCGGTCGAGGGGGCTCTGAAGCTTTCTTT; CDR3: CASSGRGGSEAFF
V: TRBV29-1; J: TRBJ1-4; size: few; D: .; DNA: TGCAGCGTTGAGAGAGGCGGAAAACTGTTTTTT; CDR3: CSVERGGKLFF
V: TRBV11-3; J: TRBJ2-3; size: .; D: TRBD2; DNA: TGTGCCAGCTCCCTCGGCGGGAGGTGGGATACGCAGTATTTT; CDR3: CASSLGGRWDTQYF
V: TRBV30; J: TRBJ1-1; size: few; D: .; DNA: TGTGCCTGGAGTGTACGCGGCGCTGAAGCTTTCTTT; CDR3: CAWSVRGAEAFF
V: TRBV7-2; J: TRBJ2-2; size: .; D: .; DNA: TGTGCCAGCACCTCCATGAGCGTCGCCGGGGAGCTGTTTTTT; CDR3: CASTSMSVAGELFF
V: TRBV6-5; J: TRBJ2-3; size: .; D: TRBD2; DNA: TGTGCCAGCAGGGCGCCGGGACTAACAGATACGCAGTATTTT; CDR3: CASRAPGLTDTQYF
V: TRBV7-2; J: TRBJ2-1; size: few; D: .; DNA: TGTGCCAGCAGCTTAGTTGGCGGATACTCCTACAATGAGCAGTTCTTC; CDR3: CASSLVGGYSYNEQFF
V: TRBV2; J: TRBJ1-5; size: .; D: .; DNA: TGTGCCAGCGCCCGGGGGGGGGCGGATCAGCCCCAGCATTTT; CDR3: CASARGGADQPQHF
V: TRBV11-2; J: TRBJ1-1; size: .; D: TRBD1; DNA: TGTGCCAGCAGCTCCGGGACAGGGCTAACTGAAGCTTTCTTT; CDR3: CASSSGTGLTEAFF
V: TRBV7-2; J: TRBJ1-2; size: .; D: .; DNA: TGTGCCAGCAGCTTAATCGGGTTCTATGGCTACACCTTC; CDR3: CASSLIGFYGYTF
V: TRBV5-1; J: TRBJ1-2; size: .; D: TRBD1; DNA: TGCGCCAGCAGCGGACGTGGACAGGGGGGAGGCTATGGCTACACCTTC; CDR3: CASSGRGQGGGYGYTF
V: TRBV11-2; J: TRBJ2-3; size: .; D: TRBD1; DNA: TGTGCCAGCAGGAAACCGGGACAGGGGACAGATACGCAGTATTTT; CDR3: CASRKPGQGTDTQYF
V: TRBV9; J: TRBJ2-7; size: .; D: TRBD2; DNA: TGTGCCAGCAGCGTTGCCGGGGGGTCCACCTACGAGCAGTACTTC; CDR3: CASSVAGGSTYEQYF
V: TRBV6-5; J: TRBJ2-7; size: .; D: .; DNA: TGTGCCAGCAGTTACTCGTCTGGTTCCTACGAGCAGTACTTC; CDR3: CASSYSSGSYEQYF
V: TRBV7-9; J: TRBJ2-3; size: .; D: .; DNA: TGTGCCAGCACCACTACGGGAACAGATACGCAGTATTTT; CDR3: CASTTTGTDTQYF
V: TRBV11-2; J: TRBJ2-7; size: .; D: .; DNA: TGTGCCAGCAGCCTCCGAGGGACTCCTTATGAGCAGTACTTC; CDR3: CASSLRGTPYEQYF
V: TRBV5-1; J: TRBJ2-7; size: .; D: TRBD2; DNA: TGCGCCAGCAGCTTGGCGGGAGCGGGGTACGAGCAGTACTTC; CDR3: CASSLAGAGYEQYF
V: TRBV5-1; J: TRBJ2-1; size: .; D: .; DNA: TGCGCCAGCAGCTTTTACAGCCACAATGAGCAGTTCTTC; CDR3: CASSFYSHNEQFF
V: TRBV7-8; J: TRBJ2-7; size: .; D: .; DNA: TGTGCCAGCAGCCCGGACAGAAGCTACGAGCAGTACTTC; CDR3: CASSPDRSYEQYF
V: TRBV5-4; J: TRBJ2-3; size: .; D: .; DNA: TGTGCCAGCAGCTTGACAAACACAGATACGCAGTATTTT; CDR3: CASSLTNTDTQYF
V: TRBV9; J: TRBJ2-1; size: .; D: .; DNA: TGTGCCAGCAGCGTAGTTGGGGGCATTGGGAATGAGCAGTTCTTC; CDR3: CASSVVGGIGNEQFF